The sequence of this T cell receptor beta chain was determined in a study of blood T cell repertoires in COVID-19. Overall study: PBMCs, B-cell-depleted T cells, or T cells were the source of the cDNA or gDNA that made up the material.

The CDR3 covers 14 residues. V was pared by 6 bases and J by 0 bases, with 11 bases between. In germline, CDR1 is MNHEY, CDR2 SVGAGI. Per the authors' pipeline: Reference gene primer amplification in the assay estimated nucleated cell counts. Repertoires were generated with immunoSEQ multiplex PCR, while TCRdb's copy carries only in-frame clones and drops some. The V and J calls and clone size are taken from that table; D and trimming were inferred from the DNA. The table includes hundreds of thousands of clones, 65% to 90% detected once. V usage is TRBV6-5 and J usage is TRBJ1-1, with D possibly TRBD1 on 5 matching bases. Sequenced material: peripheral blood. The TCR sequence derives from a middle-aged man with acute or convalescent COVID-19. CDR3 loop: CASRRGDMNTEAFF. In nucleotides, the CDR3 is TGTGCCAGCAGGCGGGGGGATATGAACACTGAAGCTTTCTTT.